This T cell receptor beta chain was recorded in a study of T cell repertoires in cytomegalovirus infection. Whole-study context: From public TCR beta signatures came an indication of both CMV infection and matching HLA type.

V lost 0 bases, J lost 4 bases, and 7 bases lay in between. The CDR3 has 13 residues. The germline gives CDR1 SGHNT, CDR2 YYREEE (reference sequence). Using its own MiXCR run on the reads, TCRdb lists one record per CDR3 protein. This table has 60,000 to 75,000 distinct CDR3 sequences, over 3.5% appearing once. This clonotype showed up many times. Its antigen is unidentified. Regarding the study as a whole: The response measured ex vivo was dominated by TCR beta clonotypes (HLA-C-restricted and CMV-specific). Carriers of CMV plus the relevant HLA were identified by cumulative public TCR beta family frequency.

The chain joins TRBV5-4 to TRBJ2-5; possibly TRBD1 for D (6 bases). The source is a human donor in good health (CMV status not recorded). Some clones in this sample may be carry-over from other donors' samples. The sequencing input was PBMCs. The CDR3 DNA reads as TGTGCCAGCAGCTTGGAGGGGGTAGAGACCCAGTACTTC. Its translation: CASSLEGVETQYF.